This entry lists 10 T cell receptor beta chains sequenced from one sample in a study of shared clonotypes between healthy human individuals (TCRdb year 2020). The library relied on the immunoSEQ multiplex PCR assay. TCRdb mirrors the immuneACCESS table, restricted to in-frame sequences. Some clones are absent from its copies; in checked studies, under half trace to an unresolved V gene, and the reason for the others is unknown. The sample table records around 990,000 clones; approximately 80% of these occur just once. The top ten clonotypes cover 0.7% to 0.95% of the sample. Specimen: memory CD4+ T cells from PBMCs. In the paper's terms, the cell subset or site label means: CD45RA-negative fraction. The receptors stem from a man aged 18-30 years in good health. Some clones in this sample may be carry-over from other donors' samples.

The chain has TRBV6-6 and TRBJ2-7; a possible D gene is TRBD2 (5 bases). V was trimmed by 2 bases and J by 5 bases, leaving 13 bases between them. The CDR3 runs 14 residues. Germline loops: CDR1 MNHNY, CDR2 SVGAGI (reference sequence). For the CDR3, the DNA is TGTGCCAGCAGTTACGAGGGAAGACGCAACGAGCAGTACTTC. This gives the protein CASSYEGRRNEQYF.

Of note for this clone: Other DNA variants within this sample encode the same CDR3. The chain has TRBV28 and TRBJ1-2, with no clear D. Trimming removed 2 bases at V and 2 bases at J, with 6 bases between. CDR3 length equals 13 residues. CDR1 is MDHEN, CDR2 SYDVKM, per germline. Here the CDR3 DNA reads TGTGCCAGCAGTTTAGGCAGGAACTATGGCTACACCTTC. Translation gives CASSLGRNYGYTF.

The chain is built from TRBV27 and TRBJ2-7; no clear D gene. V lost 6 bases to trimming and J lost 6 bases, with 15 bases between them. Germline loops: CDR1 MNHEY, CDR2 SMNVEV (reference sequence). This CDR3 spans 13 amino acids. DNA for the CDR3: TGTGCCAGCAGCTCCGCGGATAGGCGCGAGCAGTACTTC. It yields the protein CASSSADRREQYF.

Comment on this clone: The identical CDR3 is also encoded by other nucleotide sequences in the sample. The chain couples TRBV18 to TRBJ2-6, with D tentatively TRBD1 (5 bases). CDR3 length: 15 residues. The germline V gene encodes CDR1 KGHSH and CDR2 LQKENI. Trimming removed 4 bases from V and 4 bases from J, with 11 bases in between. The CDR3 region is CASSRDSSGANVLTF. The DNA of the CDR3 is TGTGCCAGCTCACGAGACAGCTCGGGGGCCAACGTCCTGACTTTC.

The chain employs TRBV11-3 and TRBJ2-1; the D gene is possibly TRBD2 (7 bases). Germline values: CDR1 SGHNT, CDR2 YENEEA. Trimming shortened V by 4 bases and J by 8 bases, and 30 bases separated the two germline ends. This CDR3 has 19 amino acids. DNA of the CDR3: TGTGCCAGCAGCTCGCCACAGGGATATGGTGCGGGAGCTGTCTATGAGCAGTTCTTC. Translated, it gives CASSSPQGYGAGAVYEQFF.

The chain employs TRBV5-6 and TRBJ2-1; TRBD1 agrees at 8 bases. This CDR3 region has 14 residues. V gave up 3 bases and J gave up 7 bases; unmatched junction bases: 6. The V gene's germline CDR1 is SGHDT and CDR2 YYEEEE. The CDR3 DNA reads as TGTGCCAGCAGCTGGACAGGGTTGATGAATGAGCAGTTCTTC. This gives the protein CASSWTGLMNEQFF. The complete variable domain, with remaining parts taken from reference TRBV5-6 and TRBJ2-1, reads DAGVTQSPTHLIKTRGQQVTLRCSPKSGHDTVSWYQQALGQGPQFIFQYYEEEERQRGNFPDRFSGHQFPNYSSELNVNALLLGDSALYLCASSWTGLMNEQFFGPGTRLTVL.

The J gene is TRBJ2-7, the V gene TRBV4-2; D possibly corresponds to TRBD2 (6 bases). The CDR3 is made up of 15 amino acids. Germline V gene data show CDR1 as LGHNA and CDR2 as YNFKEQ. Trimming took 6 bases from V and 0 from J, leaving 15 bases between them. The CDR3 spells CASSRDSSSSYEQYF. The CDR3 DNA follows: TGTGCCAGCAGTAGGGACTCAAGTAGCTCCTACGAGCAGTACTTC.

This chain connects TRBV7-7 to TRBJ2-2; 12 bases match TRBD2. The V and J ends lost 7 bases and 5 bases, in that order; junction bases with no gene match: 14. This CDR3 region has 18 residues. Looked up from germline, CDR1 is SSHAT and CDR2 is FNYEAQ (reference sequence). The CDR3 loop reads CASTYLITGTSGTGELFF. The CDR3 coding sequence is TGTGCCAGCACCTATTTAATAACGGGGACTAGCGGGACCGGGGAGCTGTTTTTT.

This clone was seen a single time. The V call is TRBV2, the J call TRBJ2-7, with D possibly TRBD1 on 5 matching bases. Germline V gene data show CDR1 as SNHLY and CDR2 as FYNNEI. The CDR3 is 15 residues long. Trimming removed 3 bases from V and 4 bases from J, with 16 bases in between. The CDR3 here is CASSDRTPGVYEQYF. CDR3 sequence (DNA): TGTGCCAGCAGTGATAGGACACCCGGTGTTTACGAGCAGTACTTC.

This clone was counted ten times or more. This sequence joins TRBV7-2 and TRBJ2-2; TRBD2 aligns across 8 bases. Trimming cost V 5 bases and J 7 bases; bases outside gene matches: 3. The CDR3 is 13 amino acids. Germline V gene sequence: CDR1 SGHTA, CDR2 FQGNSA. CDR3 sequence: CASSRGTSGELFF. As DNA, the CDR3 is TGTGCCAGCAGCCGAGGGACTAGCGGGGAGCTGTTTTTT.